The 15 T cell receptor beta chains reported below all come from one sample, sequenced in a study. TCRdb analysed the 5' RACE reads with MiXCR anew, one entry per CDR3 protein. This table holds roughly 38,000 distinct CDR3 sequences, approximately 20% found once. The material sequenced was naive CD4+ T cells sorted from a lymph node. Subset denoted: naive CD4+ T cells, CD4+CD45RA+CD25-. These TCRs come from a female donor with breast cancer.

There are many counts of this clonotype. CDR3 sequence reads: CASSLMDINIQYF. The CDR3 nucleotides read TGTGCCAGCAGTTTGATGGACATCAACATTCAGTACTTC. V gene TRBV12-3 or TRBV12-4 combines with J gene TRBJ2-4; tentative D call: TRBD1 (5 bases). Trimming removed 3 bases from V and 7 bases from J, with 10 bases in between. The CDR3 is made up of 13 amino acids.

The V call is TRBV6-1, the J call TRBJ1-2; D possibly corresponds to TRBD1 (5 bases). There are 13 residues in the CDR3. Germline V gives CDR1 MNHNS, CDR2 SASEGT. V lost 7 bases and J lost 6, with 15 bases in between. CDR3 protein: CASMIRGQNGYTF. CDR3 in DNA: TGTGCCAGCATGATAAGGGGCCAAAATGGCTACACCTTC.

There are many counts of this clonotype. The V call is TRBV20-1, the J call TRBJ2-5; no firm D call. The germline CDR1 and CDR2 sequences are DFQATT and SNEGSKA (reference sequence). V was cut by 6 bases and J by 0 bases, with 17 bases left in between. The CDR3 loop spans 15 amino acids. The CDR3 here is CSAINLWPYQETQYF. In DNA, the CDR3 is TGCAGTGCCATTAACCTGTGGCCGTACCAAGAGACCCAGTACTTC.

V gene TRBV11-3 combines with J gene TRBJ2-5; 7 nucleotides align to TRBD1. Germline values: CDR1 SGHNT, CDR2 YENEEA. V was pared by 3 bases and J by 12 bases, with 10 bases of the junction left unmatched. The CDR3 is 13 amino acids. The CDR3 spells CASSFNRGMVEYF. The CDR3 nucleotides read TGTGCCAGCAGCTTTAACAGGGGAATGGTGGAGTACTTC.

V is TRBV28 and J is TRBJ2-3; tentative D call: TRBD2 (6 bases). The V and J ends lost 8 bases and 2 bases respectively, with 14 bases between them. Germline assignment: CDR1 MDHEN and CDR2 SYDVKM. This CDR3 contains 14 residues. CDR3 in amino acids: CASRRGAPTDTQYF. In nucleotides, the CDR3 is TGTGCCAGCCGGCGCGGGGCCCCCACAGATACGCAGTATTTT.

This clonotype was detected ten times or more. The chain links TRBV5-6 to TRBJ2-1; D remains ambiguous. CDR3 length: 13 residues. V was pared by 0 bases and J by 6 bases, with 7 bases between. CDR1 is SGHDT and CDR2 is YYEEEE in the germline V gene. The CDR3: CASSLVQANEQFF. The CDR3 nucleotides are TGTGCCAGCAGCTTGGTCCAGGCCAATGAGCAGTTCTTC.

This clonotype was counted at least ten times. The chain is built from TRBV11-3 and TRBJ2-5, with D maybe TRBD1 (6 bases). The CDR3 has 15 amino acids. Germline V gene data show CDR1 as SGHNT and CDR2 as YENEEA. Trimming took 5 bases from V and 5 from J, leaving 18 bases between them. The CDR3 nucleotides are TGTGCCAGCAGCATTGGACAGATCAGTGAGGAGACCCAGTACTTC. Translated, it gives CASSIGQISEETQYF.

By share, this clonotype counts as medium-sized. The chain couples TRBV29-1 to TRBJ2-3; D gene unclear. CDR1 is SQVTM and CDR2 is ANQGSEA in the germline V gene. V lost 4 bases, J lost 5 bases, and 4 bases lay in between. The length of the CDR3 is 10 residues. The CDR3: CSVVGDTQYF. The CDR3 bases are TGCAGCGTTGTTGGAGATACGCAGTATTTT.

The J gene is TRBJ2-1, the V gene TRBV5-1, with 10 positions matching TRBD2. The CDR3 totals 14 residues. Per the germline V gene, CDR1 is SGHRS and CDR2 is YFSETQ. J gave up 9 bases and V 3 bases, and 6 bases lay outside the gene matches. The chain's CDR3 is CASSSTSGSGEQFF. In nucleotides, the CDR3 is TGCGCCAGCAGCTCGACTAGCGGGTCTGGTGAGCAGTTCTTC.

This clonotype was seen ten or more times. This chain connects TRBV20-1 to TRBJ2-7, with 9 bases fitting TRBD2. The CDR3 is made up of 14 amino acids. Germline CDR1 DFQATT, CDR2 SNEGSKA (reference sequence). J was trimmed by 7 bases and V by 3 bases; bases with no gene match: 10. DNA of the CDR3: TGCAGTGCTAGGGCTAGCGGGACCCAGTGGGAGCAGTACTTC. Translation: CSARASGTQWEQYF.

This chain connects TRBV5-1 to TRBJ2-7; 9 bases are a match to TRBD2. The CDR3 totals 14 residues. J lost 5 bases, V lost 4 bases, and 7 bases had no gene match. Per the germline V gene, CDR1 is SGHRS and CDR2 is YFSETQ. The CDR3 DNA sequence: TGCGCCAGCAGCCTTAGCGGGAGAGGCAACGAGCAGTACTTC. This codes for CASSLSGRGNEQYF. Full variable domain (remainder filled in from reference TRBV5-1 and TRBJ2-7): KAGVTQTPRYLIKTRGQQVTLSCSPISGHRSVSWYQQTPGQGLQFLFEYFSETQRNKGNFPGRFSGRQFSNSRSEMNVSTLELGDSALYLCASSLSGRGNEQYFGPGTRLTVT.

J is TRBJ1-3 and V is TRBV7-2, with D uncertain. Germline V gene lookup returns CDR1 SGHTA and CDR2 FQGNSA. The V end lost 5 bases, the J end lost 0 bases, and 11 bases lay between the germline ends. The CDR3 is 15 residues long. The CDR3 sequence is CASSISGNSGNTIYF. CDR3 sequence (DNA): TGTGCCAGCAGCATATCTGGGAACTCTGGAAACACCATATATTTT.

The chain employs TRBV9 and TRBJ1-3; tentative D call: TRBD1 (5 bases). From germline, CDR1 is SGDLS and CDR2 YYNGEE. Trimming stripped 0 bases from V and 8 bases from J, with 15 bases between. The CDR3 has 15 amino acids. The CDR3 sequence: CASSVGMGRTDTIYF. CDR3 DNA: TGTGCCAGCAGCGTAGGAATGGGGCGTACAGACACCATATATTTT.

For this clonotype: The junction shows a germline mismatch at one end, possibly a read error. The V gene is TRBV6-5, the J gene TRBJ2-2, with D hard to call. This CDR3 spans 14 amino acids. Germline-derived CDR1 and CDR2 are MNHEY and SVGAGI. The CDR3 coding sequence is TGTGCCAACAGTTACCGGCTAGACGCCGGGGAGCTGTTTTTT. As protein: CANSYRLDAGELFF.

This clonotype was observed many times. The chain uses TRBV4-3 and TRBJ2-3; 8 bases line up with TRBD2. Germline CDR1 and CDR2: LGHNA and YSLEER. Losses at the gene ends were 2 bases for V and 4 bases for J; bases not matched to a gene: 11. This CDR3 comprises 17 residues. The CDR3 DNA sequence: TGCGCCAGCAGCCAATTACCAGCGGGAGAGGAAGCAGATACGCAGTATTTT. Translated, it gives CASSQLPAGEEADTQYF.